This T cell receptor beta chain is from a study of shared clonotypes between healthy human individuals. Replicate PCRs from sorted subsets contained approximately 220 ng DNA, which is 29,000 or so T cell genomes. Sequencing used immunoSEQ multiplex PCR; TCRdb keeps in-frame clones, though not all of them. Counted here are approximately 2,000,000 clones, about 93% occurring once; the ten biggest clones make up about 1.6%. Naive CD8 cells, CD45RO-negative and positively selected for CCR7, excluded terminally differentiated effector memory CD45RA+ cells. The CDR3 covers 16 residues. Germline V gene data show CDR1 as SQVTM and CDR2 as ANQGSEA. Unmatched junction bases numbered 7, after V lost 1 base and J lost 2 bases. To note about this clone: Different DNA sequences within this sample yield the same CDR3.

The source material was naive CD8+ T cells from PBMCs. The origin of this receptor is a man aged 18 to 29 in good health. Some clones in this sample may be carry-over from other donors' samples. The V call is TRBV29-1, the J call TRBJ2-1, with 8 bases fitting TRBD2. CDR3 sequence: CSVEGVAGLTYNEQFF. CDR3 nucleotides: TGCAGCGTTGAAGGGGTAGCGGGGTTAACCTACAATGAGCAGTTCTTC.